This T cell receptor beta chain originates from a study of blood T cell repertoires in COVID-19. Overall study context: Whether acute or convalescent, the COVID-19 samples came from the United States, Italy and Spain. Sources were T cells, B-cell-depleted T cells, or PBMCs; the material itself was cDNA or gDNA.

The CDR3 covers 14 residues. Trimming shortened V by 6 bases and J by 1 base, and 12 bases separated the two germline ends. The germline gives CDR1 SQVTM, CDR2 ANQGSEA. Authors' analysis steps: Estimation of nucleated cell counts relied on the amplification of reference gene primers. Produced via immunoSEQ multiplex PCR; TCRdb's table is partial and in-frame only. V, J and clone size are those of that table, while D and trimming were read from the DNA. The table has about 190,000 clones, less than 90% seen once. The rearrangement links TRBV29-1 to TRBJ1-4; no definite D call. This TCR was sampled from a man aged 30 to 39 with acute or convalescent COVID-19. Material: peripheral blood. The CDR3 nucleotides read TGCAGCGTCCAGGACCGGGGAACTAATGAAAAACTGTTTTTT. Translating it yields CSVQDRGTNEKLFF.